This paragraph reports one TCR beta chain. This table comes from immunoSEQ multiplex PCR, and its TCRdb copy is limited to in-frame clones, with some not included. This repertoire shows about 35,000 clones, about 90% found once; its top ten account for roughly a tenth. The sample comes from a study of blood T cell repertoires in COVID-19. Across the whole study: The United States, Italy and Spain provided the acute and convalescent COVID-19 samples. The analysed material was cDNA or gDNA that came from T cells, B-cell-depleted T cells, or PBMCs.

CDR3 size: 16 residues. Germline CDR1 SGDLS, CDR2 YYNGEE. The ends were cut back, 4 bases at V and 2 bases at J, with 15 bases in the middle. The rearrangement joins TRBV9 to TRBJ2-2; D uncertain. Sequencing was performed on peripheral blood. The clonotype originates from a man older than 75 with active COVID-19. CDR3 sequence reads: CASSPTLGRNTGELFF. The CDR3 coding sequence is TGTGCCAGCAGCCCCACTCTAGGTCGTAACACCGGGGAGCTGTTTTTT. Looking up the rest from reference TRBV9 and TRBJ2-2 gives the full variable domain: DSGVTQTPKHLITATGQRVTLRCSPRSGDLSVYWYQQSLDQGLQFLIQYYNGEERAKGNILERFSAQQFPDLHSELNLSSLELGDSALYFCASSPTLGRNTGELFFGEGSRLTVL.